The 9 T cell receptor beta chains below come from one sample, sequenced in a study of blood T cells in healthy people across ages. The authors ran a second PCR of about 7 to 11 cycles using a sample-barcoded 5' primer and a J-beta primer mix. TCRdb called the 5' RACE reads again in MiXCR, with one record for every CDR3 protein. The table shows about 760,000 distinct CDR3 sequences, with approximately 60% occurring only once. Material for sequencing was blood. These receptors were obtained from a man aged 35 to 55 in good health.

The chain joins TRBV18 to TRBJ2-5; 8 bases fit TRBD1. Per the germline V gene, CDR1 is KGHSH and CDR2 is LQKENI. V lost 4 bases to trimming and J lost 7 bases; unmatched junction nucleotides: 8. This CDR3 is built from 14 residues. The CDR3 is CASSLGQGIVTQYF. CDR3 bases: TGTGCCAGCTCACTTGGACAGGGTATCGTGACCCAGTACTTC.

The rearrangement links TRBV29-1 to TRBJ1-1; a weak D match, TRBD1 (5 bases). With 8 bases removed from V and 1 base from J, the gap between germline ends came to 11 bases. The CDR3 consists of 12 residues. Germline V CDR1 and CDR2: SQVTM, ANQGSEA. The CDR3 DNA follows: TGCAGCCTGCGGGACTCGAACACTGAAGCTTTCTTT. Translating it yields CSLRDSNTEAFF. Complete variable domain (other parts from reference TRBV29-1 and TRBJ1-1): SAVISQKPSRDICQRGTSLTIQCQVDSQVTMMFWYRQQPGQSLTLIATANQGSEATYESGFVIDKFPISRPNLTFSTLTVSNMSPEDSSIYLCSLRDSNTEAFFGQGTRLTVV.

This clonotype was detected once. V usage is TRBV5-5 and J usage is TRBJ2-3; D is perhaps TRBD2 (5 bases). Per the germline V gene, CDR1 is SGHKS and CDR2 is YYEKEE (reference sequence). Trimming removed 2 bases at V and 1 base at J, with 17 bases between. The CDR3 contains 17 residues. CDR3: CASSFIRAGSGTDTQYF. The CDR3 DNA follows: TGTGCCAGCAGCTTTATCCGGGCTGGGAGCGGCACAGATACGCAGTATTTT.

This clonotype came up many times. The CDR3: CASSYLAGQRPPYEQYF. Written as DNA, the CDR3 is TGTGCCAGCAGTTACTTGGCCGGACAGAGGCCCCCCTACGAGCAGTACTTC. V and J are TRBV6-2 or TRBV6-3 and TRBJ2-7, with D tentatively TRBD1 (6 bases). V dropped 1 base and J dropped 2 bases, with 18 bases sitting between them. The germline gives CDR1 MNHEY, CDR2 SVGEGT. This CDR3 is 17 amino acids long.

This clonotype was seen a handful of times. The chain has TRBV20-1 and TRBJ2-1; tentatively, D is TRBD2 (6 bases). CDR1 DFQATT and CDR2 SNEGSKA come from the germline V gene (reference sequence). The CDR3 covers 14 residues. Trimming cost V 0 bases and J 5 bases, with 11 bases left between them. The CDR3 reads CSARESASDNEQFF. CDR3 coding DNA: TGCAGTGCTAGAGAGTCCGCTAGCGACAATGAGCAGTTCTTC.

This chain joins TRBV27 and TRBJ1-2; D gene ambiguous. Trimming removed 3 bases from V and 5 bases from J, with 10 bases in between. This CDR3 contains 13 residues. CDR1 is MNHEY and CDR2 is SMNVEV in the germline V gene (reference sequence). The CDR3 bases are TGTGCCAGCAGTTTTGACCCTAGTTATGGCTACACCTTC. Encoded protein: CASSFDPSYGYTF.

This clonotype was found once. The chain uses TRBV29-1 and TRBJ1-2; D remains unclear. The ends were cut back, 3 bases at V and 7 bases at J, with 12 bases in the middle. The germline gives CDR1 SQVTM, CDR2 ANQGSEA. This CDR3 is built from 12 residues. CDR3 protein: CSVEEGGFGYTF. CDR3 nucleotide sequence: TGCAGCGTTGAGGAGGGCGGTTTTGGCTACACCTTC.

The chain combines TRBV28 with TRBJ1-4; D gene ambiguous. The CDR3 has 14 residues. The germline CDR1 and CDR2 sequences are MDHEN and SYDVKM. Between the trimmed V and J ends, which lost 5 bases and 4 bases, there was a span of 11 bases. CDR3 amino acids: CASSTPILNEKLFF. The CDR3 nucleotides read TGTGCCAGCAGTACCCCCATACTTAATGAAAAACTGTTTTTT.

This clonotype occurred a few times. This chain joins TRBV5-1 and TRBJ2-1, with D maybe TRBD1 (6 bases). The germline CDR1 and CDR2 sequences are SGHRS and YFSETQ. This CDR3 region has 17 residues. The V gene lost 4 bases and the J gene lost 5 bases, with 22 bases spanning the gap. Here the CDR3 DNA reads TGCGCCAGCAGCCCAAACGTACAGGGCCCCTCTGACAATGAGCAGTTCTTC. Protein: CASSPNVQGPSDNEQFF.